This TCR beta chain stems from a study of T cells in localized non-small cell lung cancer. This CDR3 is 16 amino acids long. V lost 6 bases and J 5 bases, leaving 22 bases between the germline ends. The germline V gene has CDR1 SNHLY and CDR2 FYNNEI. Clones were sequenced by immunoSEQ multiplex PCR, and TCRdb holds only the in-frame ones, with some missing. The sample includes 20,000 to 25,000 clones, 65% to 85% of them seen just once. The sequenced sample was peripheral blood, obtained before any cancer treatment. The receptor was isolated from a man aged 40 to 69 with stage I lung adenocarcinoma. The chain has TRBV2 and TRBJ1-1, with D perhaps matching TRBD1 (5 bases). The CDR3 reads CASRIGRGRGDTEAFF. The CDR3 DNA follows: TGTGCCAGCAGGATAGGGAGAGGAAGGGGAGATACTGAAGCTTTCTTT.